This TCR beta chain was recovered during a study of T cells after posttransplantation cyclophosphamide. Notes on the study in general: Later post-transplant blood repertoires were often dominated by donor CD8+ memory clones. Tissue-infiltrating T cells from skin or gut overlapped little with blood T cells.

The repertoire was sequenced with immunoSEQ multiplex PCR; TCRdb's copy has only in-frame clones and lacks some. The sample counts tens of thousands of clones, none seen once; the ten largest own roughly 6.7%. Peripheral blood was collected from the related graft donor on the marrow donation day. This clone was counted at least ten times. Antigen: not known. Germline lookup yields CDR1 DFQATT and CDR2 SNEGSKA (reference sequence). The CDR3 extends over 11 amino acids. The rearrangement links TRBV20-1 to TRBJ1-1, with D possibly matching TRBD1 (5 bases). The TCR was taken from a woman aged 45-60 years in good health and a related stem cell transplant donor. The specimen was PBMCs. The CDR3 bases are TGCACGGGGGTCCTACTGGGTGAAGCTTTCTTT. It specifies CTGVLLGEAFF.